This record concerns one TCR beta chain sequence. Patients in Seattle were enrolled during active infection, then followed longitudinally. The sample belongs to a study of blood T cell repertoires in COVID-19. Study context: COVID-19 samples from acute and convalescent phases originated in the United States, Italy and Spain.

As processed by the authors: Amplified reference gene primers provided the basis for estimating nucleated cell counts. Sequenced by immunoSEQ multiplex PCR; TCRdb stores in-frame clones only, minus some. That table supplies the V and J calls and clone size; D and trimming were determined from the DNA. The sample lists approximately 180,000 clones, 80% to 85% seen once, with around 6.3% in the top ten. The clonotype comes from a middle-aged woman with COVID-19, enrolled during active disease. The specimen sequenced was peripheral blood.

The DNA of the CDR3 is TGTGCCAGCAGTTTCGGCCCGGCGGACTATGGCTACACCTTC. Translation gives CASSFGPADYGYTF. This rearrangement joins TRBV27 to TRBJ1-2, with no clear D. Germline CDR1 reads MNHEY; CDR2 reads SMNVEV (reference sequence). This CDR3 spans 14 amino acids. V was cut by 3 bases and J by 3 bases, with 11 bases left in between.